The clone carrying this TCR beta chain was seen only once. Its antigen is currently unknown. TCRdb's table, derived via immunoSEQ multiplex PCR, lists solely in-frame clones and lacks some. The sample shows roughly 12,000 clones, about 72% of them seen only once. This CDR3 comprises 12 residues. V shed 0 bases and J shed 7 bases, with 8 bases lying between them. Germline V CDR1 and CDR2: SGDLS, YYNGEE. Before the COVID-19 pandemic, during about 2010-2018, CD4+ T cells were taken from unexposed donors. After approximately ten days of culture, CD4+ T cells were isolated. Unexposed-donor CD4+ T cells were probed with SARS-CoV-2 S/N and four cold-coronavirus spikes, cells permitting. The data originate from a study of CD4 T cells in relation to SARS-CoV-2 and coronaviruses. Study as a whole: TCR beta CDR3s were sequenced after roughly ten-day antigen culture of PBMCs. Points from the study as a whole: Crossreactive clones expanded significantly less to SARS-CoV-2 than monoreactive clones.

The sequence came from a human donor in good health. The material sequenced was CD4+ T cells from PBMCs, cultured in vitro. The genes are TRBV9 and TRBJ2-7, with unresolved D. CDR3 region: CASSVEVGEQYF. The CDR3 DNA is TGTGCCAGCAGCGTAGAGGTAGGGGAGCAGTACTTC.